This T cell receptor beta chain was sequenced during a study of blood T cells in healthy people across ages. Whole-study results and caveats: Whereas aged donors had fewer naive CD4+ cells, long-lived donors had more of them and higher diversity.

This clonotype came up many times. Its target is unknown. Through a sample-barcoded 5' primer and a J-beta primer mix, a second PCR was run for roughly 6 to 12 cycles. Tags on each cDNA molecule came from a template-switch adaptor with 12 random nucleotides. TCRdb redid the calling of the 5' RACE reads with MiXCR, one entry per CDR3 protein. The sample has about 640,000 distinct CDR3 sequences; about 30% are singletons. Germline-derived CDR1 and CDR2 are SGHTA and FQGNSA. V shed 3 bases and J 7 bases; nucleotides not matched to a gene: 5. This CDR3 is built from 14 residues. The source of this sequence is a woman older than 75 in good health. The material sequenced was blood. The V call is TRBV7-2, the J call TRBJ1-3, with 8 bases lining up with TRBD1. The DNA for the CDR3 is TGTGCCAGCAGCTTGCGACAGGGGCAGAACACCATATATTTT. As protein: CASSLRQGQNTIYF.